The 17 T cell receptor beta chains listed next were all sequenced from one sample in a study of cytomegalovirus exposure and HLA in healthy donors (dated by TCRdb to the late 2010s). Library generation was performed with the immunoSEQ multiplex PCR assay. For the multiplex PCR, a mixture combining 60 forward primers for TCR Vbeta segments and 13 reverse primers for TCR Jbeta segments was used. TCRdb's version of the immuneACCESS table is confined to in-frame rearrangements and falls short of the full clone set. An unresolved V gene accounts for under half of the shortfall where checked; the remainder is of unknown origin. The sample records 160,000 or so clones, approximately 80% of which are singletons. Roughly 6.3% of the sample is held by the ten biggest clonotypes. The sample comprised PBMCs. The receptors were gathered from a male donor in good health and CMV-seropositive.

The CDR3 DNA sequence: TGTGCCAGCAGCGCTAGACTCTTCTTC. It codes for CASSARLFF. This chain links TRBV9 with TRBJ2-1, with D uncertain. Trimming took 3 bases from V and 16 from J, leaving 8 bases between them. Germline V gene lookup returns CDR1 SGDLS and CDR2 YYNGEE. The CDR3 loop spans 9 amino acids.

The chain is built from TRBV11-2 and TRBJ1-1; 9 positions agree with TRBD1. Trimming removed 4 bases from V and 1 base from J; junction bases left unmatched: 4. In germline, CDR1 is SGHAT, CDR2 FQNNGV. The CDR3 loop spans 15 amino acids. The CDR3 nucleotides are TGTGCCAGCAGCTCTGGGACAGGGCCGAACACTGAAGCTTTCTTT. This translates into CASSSGTGPNTEAFF.

The CDR3 reads CASGWSGTGVLPYEQYF. In DNA form, the CDR3 reads TGTGCTAGTGGCTGGTCCGGGACAGGAGTTCTCCCCTACGAGCAGTACTTC. The chain couples TRBV12-5 to TRBJ2-7; 8 bases are a match to TRBD1. With 6 bases clipped from V and 2 bases from J, the junction kept 15 bases outside the gene matches. Per germline, CDR1 LGHNT and CDR2 FRNRAP. The CDR3 sequence is 17 residues long.

CDR3 DNA: TGTGCCAGCCGGGGCAGGGGGTTTCTAGCGGGAGCGGACGAGCAGTACTTC. This sequence encodes CASRGRGFLAGADEQYF. This chain uses TRBV7-9 with TRBJ2-7, with 10 bases matching TRBD2. The CDR3 is made up of 17 amino acids. From germline, CDR1 is SEHNR and CDR2 FQNEAQ (reference sequence). The V and J ends lost 8 bases and 5 bases, in that order; junction bases with no gene match: 18. Drawing the rest from reference TRBV7-9 and TRBJ2-7, the complete variable domain is DTGVSQNPRHKITKRGQNVTFRCDPISEHNRLYWYRQTLGQGPEFLTYFQNEAQLEKSRLLSDRFSAERPKGSFSTLEIQRTEQGDSAMYLCASRGRGFLAGADEQYFGPGTRLTVT.

The rearrangement joins TRBV27 to TRBJ2-1; 9 positions match TRBD2. The germline V gene encodes CDR1 MNHEY and CDR2 SMNVEV (reference sequence). This CDR3 region has 14 residues. V lost 0 bases, J lost 8 bases, and 2 bases stayed unmatched. The CDR3, as DNA: TGTGCCAGCAGTTTATCCCGACTAGCGGATGAGCAGTTCTTC. It translates to CASSLSRLADEQFF.

The chain joins TRBV27 to TRBJ2-3; 10 nucleotides line up with TRBD2. CDR1 MNHEY and CDR2 SMNVEV come from the germline V gene (reference sequence). The CDR3 is made up of 18 amino acids. Trimming cost V 3 bases and J 0 bases; bases outside gene matches: 9. In DNA, the CDR3 is TGTGCCAGCAGTTTGTTGTTAGCGGGAGGCCCTAGCACAGATACGCAGTATTTT. Its protein is CASSLLLAGGPSTDTQYF.

The chain employs TRBV30 and TRBJ2-7, with TRBD2 as a possible D gene (5 bases). This CDR3 has 14 amino acids. Germline assignment: CDR1 GTSNPN and CDR2 SVGIG (reference sequence). Trimming left V 0 bases short and J 7 bases short, with 16 bases between. The CDR3 sequence is CAWSVYGEAREQYF. In nucleotides, the CDR3 is TGTGCCTGGAGTGTATACGGGGAAGCTAGGGAGCAGTACTTC. Combining the CDR3 with reference TRBV30 and TRBJ2-7 gives the whole variable domain SQTIHQWPATLVQPVGSPLSLECTVEGTSNPNLYWYRQAAGRGLQLLFYSVGIGQISSEVPQNLSASRPQDRQFILSSKKLLLSDSGFYLCAWSVYGEAREQYFGPGTRLTVT.

The chain carries TRBV7-8 and TRBJ2-1; D unresolved. CDR3 length: 16 amino acids. Trimming took 5 bases from V and 0 from J, leaving 14 bases between them. CDR1 SGHVS and CDR2 FQNEAQ come from the germline V gene. The CDR3 DNA reads as TGTGCCAGCAGCCCCGTCCTGCTGAGCTCCTACAATGAGCAGTTCTTC. It encodes CASSPVLLSSYNEQFF.

The J gene is TRBJ1-5, the V gene TRBV7-6; D remains unclear. Germline V lookup: CDR1 SGHVS, CDR2 FNYEAQ. With 1 base removed from V and 7 bases from J, the gap between germline ends came to 8 bases. The CDR3 sequence is 13 residues long. CDR3 protein: CASSLGAGQPQHF. The CDR3 DNA follows: TGTGCCAGCAGCTTAGGGGCGGGACAGCCCCAGCATTTT.

About this clone itself: Mismatch with germline at one junction end may stem from a read error. The chain employs TRBV7-9 and TRBJ2-1; possible D gene TRBD2, 6 bases. CDR3 length equals 18 residues. Germline values: CDR1 SEHNR, CDR2 FQNEAQ (reference sequence). For the CDR3, the DNA is TGTTCCAGCAGCTTAATGGGGGTAAGGGGTCAAGCGGGCAATGAGCAGTTCTTC. Protein sequence: CSSSLMGVRGQAGNEQFF.

This clone was recorded a few times. The chain employs TRBV5-6 and TRBJ2-5; 7 nucleotides line up with TRBD1. The J call may be faulty, since TRBJ2-7 better matches the DNA end. CDR3 length equals 15 residues. The germline V gene has CDR1 SGHDT and CDR2 YYEEEE. CDR3 DNA: TGTGCCAGCAGCTTGGCCTCGACAGGGTTCGGCGAGCAGTACTTC. The encoded protein is CASSLASTGFGEQYF.

This chain joins TRBV5-1 and TRBJ1-4; TRBD1 might be the D (6 bases). Trimming took off 4 bases at V and 2 bases at J, with 12 bases between the two ends. The length of the CDR3 is 15 residues. Germline lookup yields CDR1 SGHRS and CDR2 YFSETQ. The CDR3 DNA follows: TGCGCCAGCAGCCGGGCAGGGGAGACTAATGAAAAACTGTTTTTT. Protein sequence: CASSRAGETNEKLFF.

This chain connects TRBV6-1 to TRBJ2-1; 7 bases map to TRBD2. With 4 bases clipped from V and 8 bases from J, the junction kept 8 bases outside the gene matches. Germline V lookup: CDR1 MNHNS, CDR2 SASEGT. CDR3 length: 14 amino acids. The CDR3 DNA follows: TGTGCCAGCAGTGCCACGGGGGGTATATATGAGCAGTTCTTC. This encodes CASSATGGIYEQFF.

This clone was counted between two and nine times. The chain uses TRBV6-4 and TRBJ1-5; D may be TRBD1 (6 bases). V was trimmed by 6 bases and J by 5 bases, leaving 14 bases between them. CDR1 is MRHNA, CDR2 SNTAGT, per germline. The CDR3 has 14 residues. Here the CDR3 reads CASRPRQAHQPQHF. Written as DNA, the CDR3 is TGTGCCAGCAGGCCCCGACAGGCCCATCAGCCCCAGCATTTT.

The chain carries TRBV19 and TRBJ1-3; D uncertain. Per germline, CDR1 LNHDA and CDR2 SQIVND (reference sequence). V was pared by 5 bases and J by 8 bases, with 25 bases between. The CDR3 length is 17 residues. The chain's CDR3 is CASSVGVLLSVRDTIYF. In nucleotides, the CDR3 is TGTGCCAGTAGTGTCGGTGTCCTCCTAAGTGTCCGGGACACCATATATTTT.

The V gene is TRBV5-1, the J gene TRBJ2-1, with D tentatively TRBD2 (6 bases). Germline CDR1 and CDR2: SGHRS and YFSETQ. V was clipped by 0 bases and J by 7 bases, with 14 bases between them. This CDR3 has 15 amino acids. CDR3 in amino acids: CASSLAAGLHNEQFF. The CDR3 region has the DNA TGCGCCAGCAGCTTGGCGGCGGGATTACATAATGAGCAGTTCTTC. The entire variable domain, with the rest obtained from reference TRBV5-1 and TRBJ2-1, is as follows: KAGVTQTPRYLIKTRGQQVTLSCSPISGHRSVSWYQQTPGQGLQFLFEYFSETQRNKGNFPGRFSGRQFSNSRSEMNVSTLELGDSALYLCASSLAAGLHNEQFFGPGTRLTVL.

V gene TRBV5-5 combines with J gene TRBJ2-5, with D perhaps TRBD1 (6 bases). The tail of the sequence fits TRBJ2-7 better, so the J call may be wrong. The CDR3 runs to 15 residues. Germline CDR1 reads SGHKS; CDR2 reads YYEKEE (reference sequence). CDR3 nucleotide sequence: TGTGCCAGCAGCTTGGAGGACAGCCATCCCTACGAGCAGTACTTC. Its protein product is CASSLEDSHPYEQYF.